One and the same sample provided the 18 T cell receptor beta chains below, sequenced in a study of CD8 T cells in ankylosing spondylitis. Study conclusions and caveats: In ankylosing spondylitis blood, a motif of seven to nine highly homologous TCR beta variants appeared characteristic.

No antigen has been assigned to these receptors. TCRdb redid the calling of the 5' RACE reads with MiXCR, one entry per CDR3 protein. The table includes a few hundred thousand distinct CDR3 sequences, about a fifth detected once. Sequenced: blood, either unsorted or a sorted T cell fraction (not recorded which). These receptors originate from a male donor with ankylosing spondylitis.

The chain recombines TRBV18 with TRBJ2-4; D is uncertain. V lost 2 bases and J lost 1, with 0 bases in between. Germline V lookup: CDR1 KGHSH, CDR2 LQKENI. This CDR3 region has 12 residues. The CDR3 DNA reads TGTGCCAGCTCACCAGCCAAAAACATTCAGTACTTC. Translation: CASSPAKNIQYF.

The table lists this clonotype with a few counts. V is TRBV7-2 and J is TRBJ1-2; 8 nucleotides match TRBD1. V shed 5 bases and J 7 bases; nucleotides not matched to a gene: 9. The CDR3 runs 14 residues. The germline gives CDR1 SGHTA, CDR2 FQGNSA. Here the CDR3 reads CASSPRQGSFGYTF. CDR3 bases: TGTGCCAGCAGCCCCCGACAGGGGTCGTTTGGCTACACCTTC.

This clonotype was seen a few times. This chain connects TRBV2 to TRBJ2-2, with 9 bases fitting TRBD2. This CDR3 has 16 amino acids. Germline trimming cut 6 bases from V and 5 bases from J; bases unmatched to any gene: 10. Germline values: CDR1 SNHLY, CDR2 FYNNEI. CDR3 sequence: CASRPRAGGITGELFF. The CDR3 DNA sequence: TGTGCCAGCAGACCTAGAGCGGGAGGAATTACCGGGGAGCTGTTTTTT. Looking up the rest from reference TRBV2 and TRBJ2-2 gives the full variable domain: EPEVTQTPSHQVTQMGQEVILRCVPISNHLYFYWYRQILGQKVEFLVSFYNNEISEKSEIFDDQFSVERPDGSNFTLKIRSTKLEDSAMYFCASRPRAGGITGELFFGEGSRLTVL.

This clonotype was seen a handful of times. This chain uses TRBV5-1 with TRBJ2-3; D is possibly TRBD2 (5 bases). The CDR3 has 13 amino acids. The V gene lost 4 bases and the J gene lost 6 bases, with 12 bases spanning the gap. The germline V gene encodes CDR1 SGHRS and CDR2 YFSETQ. CDR3 sequence reads: CASSTRRRDTQYF. CDR3 DNA: TGCGCCAGCAGCACGCGGAGGAGGGATACGCAGTATTTT.

This clonotype was observed a few times. CDR3 DNA sequence: TGCAGTGCTAGACAGAACACTGAAGCTTTCTTT. It is translated as CSARQNTEAFF. The rearrangement joins TRBV20-1 to TRBJ1-1; D gene unclear. V was clipped by 2 bases and J by 1 base, with 2 bases between them. The CDR3 sequence is 11 residues long. Germline CDR1 DFQATT, CDR2 SNEGSKA (reference sequence).

The V call is TRBV12-3 or TRBV12-4, the J call TRBJ2-5, with D possibly called TRBD1 or TRBD2 (5 bases each). This CDR3 has 15 amino acids. V lost 3 bases, J lost 4 bases, and 15 bases lay in between. The CDR3 here is CASSLARGSGETQYF. CDR3 DNA: TGTGCCAGCAGTTTGGCCCGGGGCAGCGGAGAGACCCAGTACTTC.

This chain connects TRBV12-3 or TRBV12-4 to TRBJ1-2, with no clear D. The CDR3 contains 15 residues. Trimming took 6 bases from V and 4 from J, leaving 18 bases between them. In nucleotides, the CDR3 is TGTGCCAGCAGACGCACCCCCGCAGAGAGCTATGGCTACACCTTC. Residues: CASRRTPAESYGYTF.

In its sample, this clonotype was seen a few times. The V and J genes are TRBV6-5 and TRBJ1-6, with TRBD1 as a possible D gene (6 bases). The CDR3 sequence is 16 residues long. The V and J ends lost 0 bases and 10 bases respectively, with 16 bases between them. From germline, CDR1 is MNHEY and CDR2 SVGAGI. The CDR3 sequence: CASSYSGTSSFSPLHF. For the CDR3, the DNA is TGTGCCAGCAGTTACTCGGGGACATCGTCTTTCTCACCCCTCCACTTT.

This clonotype was observed a few times. At one end, the junction sequence differs from germline, possibly due to a read error. The chain links TRBV3-1 to TRBJ2-7, with D perhaps given as TRBD1 or TRBD2 (5 bases each). CDR1 and CDR2 from the germline V gene are LGHDT and YNNKEL (reference sequence). This CDR3 is built from 14 residues. The CDR3 coding sequence is TGTGCTAGCACCACAGCTGGGGGTCCATACGAGCAGTACTTC. This translates into CASTTAGGPYEQYF.

This rearrangement joins TRBV18 to TRBJ1-1; D not resolved. Trimming cost V 1 base and J 4 bases, with 7 bases left between them. This CDR3 region has 13 residues. In germline, CDR1 is KGHSH, CDR2 LQKENI. The CDR3 sequence: CASSPQDGTEAFF. As DNA, the CDR3 is TGTGCCAGCTCACCACAGGACGGCACTGAAGCTTTCTTT.

V and J are TRBV27 and TRBJ2-5; D remains unclear. The V end was cut by 5 bases, the J end by 7 bases, with 20 bases between. Germline CDR1 and CDR2: MNHEY and SMNVEV (reference sequence). The CDR3 has 15 amino acids. The CDR3 region has the DNA TGTGCCAGCAGTCCCCCCGGGTCTCTTATTGGGACCCAGTACTTC. It specifies CASSPPGSLIGTQYF.

This clonotype was counted between two and nine times. The V and J genes are TRBV25-1 and TRBJ2-2, with a tentative D call TRBD1 (6 bases). The CDR3 extends over 14 amino acids. Looked up from germline, CDR1 is MGHDK and CDR2 is SYGVNS. Trimming took off 6 bases at V and 3 bases at J, with 11 bases between the two ends. CDR3 loop: CASRDRFDTGELFF. The DNA of the CDR3 is TGTGCCAGCAGGGACAGATTTGACACCGGGGAGCTGTTTTTT. The variable domain in full, with the rest retrieved from reference TRBV25-1 and TRBJ2-2, is EADIYQTPRYLVIGTGKKITLECSQTMGHDKMYWYQQDPGMELHLIHYSYGVNSTEKGDLSSESTVSRIRTEHFPLTLESARPSHTSQYLCASRDRFDTGELFFGEGSRLTVL.

This chain links TRBV19 with TRBJ2-3; TRBD2 matches at 7 bases. The CDR3 contains 15 residues. CDR1 is LNHDA, CDR2 SQIVND, per germline (reference sequence). V shed 7 bases and J 8 bases; nucleotides not matched to a gene: 15. In DNA, the CDR3 is TGTGCCAGTAACCCTAGCGGAGTAACCCAGGGTACGCAGTATTTT. Translating it yields CASNPSGVTQGTQYF.

The chain links TRBV9 to TRBJ2-1, with a weak D call TRBD2 (5 bases). The CDR3 loop spans 14 amino acids. V lost 2 bases to trimming and J lost 6 bases, with 12 bases between them. Per the germline V gene, CDR1 is SGDLS and CDR2 is YYNGEE. The CDR3 DNA reads TGTGCCAGCAGCGTTACTAGTTTGGCCAATGAGCAGTTCTTC. It specifies CASSVTSLANEQFF.

The genes are TRBV5-1 and TRBJ2-7; 11 bases fit TRBD2. This CDR3 has 14 residues. Trimming took 2 bases from V and 7 from J; bases not matched to a gene: 5. Per germline, CDR1 SGHRS and CDR2 YFSETQ. CDR3 bases: TGCGCCAGCAGCTTTAGCGGGAGGGCCCTGGAGCAGTACTTC. As protein: CASSFSGRALEQYF.

This clonotype was seen only a few times. The rearrangement links TRBV7-9 to TRBJ2-1; no firm D call. Germline CDR1 is SEHNR and CDR2 is FQNEAQ (reference sequence). V lost 6 bases and J 4 bases, leaving 13 bases between the germline ends. The CDR3 length is 14 residues. CDR3: CASRAVGGYNEQFF. The CDR3 bases are TGTGCCAGCAGGGCGGTCGGCGGTTACAATGAGCAGTTCTTC.

For this clonotype: Relative to the germline gene, one junction end is altered; a read error may explain this. The CDR3 DNA is TGTGCTAGCAGCAGGACTAGCGGGAGTCGCAATGAGCAGTTCTTC. Protein product: CASSRTSGSRNEQFF. This chain joins TRBV7-7 and TRBJ2-1; 13 positions agree with TRBD2. The CDR3 runs 15 residues. CDR1 and CDR2 from the germline V gene are SSHAT and FNYEAQ (reference sequence).

This clonotype was recorded only once. The J gene is TRBJ1-2, the V gene TRBV7-2; 7 nucleotides match TRBD1. With V trimmed by 1 base and J by 2 bases, 4 bases remained unmatched. The CDR3 totals 15 residues. In germline, CDR1 is SGHTA, CDR2 FQGNSA. In nucleotides, the CDR3 is TGTGCCAGCAGCTTAGAGGCACAGGGGAACTATGGCTACACCTTC. Amino acids: CASSLEAQGNYGYTF.